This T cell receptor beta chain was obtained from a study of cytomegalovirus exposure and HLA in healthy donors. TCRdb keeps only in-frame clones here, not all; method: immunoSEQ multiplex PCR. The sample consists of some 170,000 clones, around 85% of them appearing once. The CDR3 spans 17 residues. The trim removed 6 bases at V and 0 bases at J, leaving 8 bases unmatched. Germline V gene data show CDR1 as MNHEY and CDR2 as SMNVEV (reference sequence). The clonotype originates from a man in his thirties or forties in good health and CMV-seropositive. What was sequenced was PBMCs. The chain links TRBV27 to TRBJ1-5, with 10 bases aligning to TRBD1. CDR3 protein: CASSFQTGGRSNQPQHF. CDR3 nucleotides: TGTGCCAGCAGCTTCCAGACAGGGGGCCGTAGCAATCAGCCCCAGCATTTT.